This is a list of T cell receptor beta chains from one sample in a study of blood T cell repertoires in COVID-19. The table came from immunoSEQ multiplex PCR; TCRdb's copy has only in-frame clones and leaves some out. The table includes over 200,000 clones, more than 75% detected once. The sequenced material came from peripheral blood. The source of these receptors is a woman between 40 and 50 years old with acute or convalescent COVID-19. Both conserved end residues are part of each CDR3. The D gene is left open where the match is weak. Rows give clone size only sometimes, using once, few, many, or a class for an expanded clone.

v_call: TRBV7-8
j_call: TRBJ1-1
clone_size: -
d_call: TRBD1
cdr3_aa: CASKEERRTGGKRAFF
cdr3_nt: TGTGCCAGCAAGGAAGAGAGGAGGACAGGGGGTAAAAGAGCTTTCTTT

v_call: TRBV11-2
j_call: TRBJ1-2
clone_size: few
d_call: TRBD1
cdr3_aa: CASSPLGGTGVDYGYTF
cdr3_nt: TGTGCCAGCAGCCCCCTGGGGGGGACAGGGGTAGATTATGGCTACACCTTC

v_call: TRBV4-3
j_call: TRBJ2-7
clone_size: few
d_call: TRBD2
cdr3_aa: CASSSGTSGSGEQYF
cdr3_nt: TGCGCCAGCAGCTCTGGGACTAGCGGGAGTGGCGAGCAGTACTTC

v_call: TRBV29-1
j_call: TRBJ2-7
clone_size: -
d_call: TRBD1
cdr3_aa: CSAINPGQGPSYEQYF
cdr3_nt: TGCAGCGCTATAAACCCGGGACAGGGGCCTTCCTACGAGCAGTACTTC

v_call: TRBV11-2
j_call: TRBJ1-4
clone_size: -
d_call: -
cdr3_aa: CASRPPLRGVNEKLFF
cdr3_nt: TGTGCCAGCAGACCTCCTTTACGGGGGGTTAATGAAAAACTGTTTTTT

v_call: TRBV19
j_call: TRBJ1-3
clone_size: -
d_call: -
cdr3_aa: CASICCVRREGNGNTIYF
cdr3_nt: TGTGCCAGTATTTGTTGCGTCAGGCGGGAAGGGAATGGAAACACCATATATTTT

v_call: TRBV6-5
j_call: TRBJ2-1
clone_size: -
d_call: -
cdr3_aa: CASSFNEANEQFF
cdr3_nt: TGTGCCAGCAGTTTCAACGAAGCGAATGAGCAGTTCTTC

v_call: TRBV15
j_call: TRBJ2-5
clone_size: -
d_call: TRBD1
cdr3_aa: CATSGRGRRETQYF
cdr3_nt: TGTGCCACCAGTGGTAGGGGGCGCCGAGAGACCCAGTACTTC

v_call: TRBV19
j_call: TRBJ2-7
clone_size: -
d_call: -
cdr3_aa: CASSDKVTYEQYF
cdr3_nt: TGTGCCAGTAGCGACAAGGTCACCTACGAGCAGTACTTC

v_call: TRBV5-1
j_call: TRBJ1-1
clone_size: -
d_call: TRBD1
cdr3_aa: CASSYFTGGNTEAFF
cdr3_nt: TGCGCCAGCAGCTACTTTACAGGGGGGAACACTGAAGCTTTCTTT

v_call: TRBV4-3
j_call: TRBJ2-7
clone_size: few
d_call: TRBD2
cdr3_aa: CASSQVRTSGIYEQYF
cdr3_nt: TGCGCCAGCAGCCAAGTTCGGACTAGCGGGATCTACGAGCAGTACTTC

v_call: TRBV25-1
j_call: TRBJ1-4
clone_size: -
d_call: -
cdr3_aa: CASSEYGRGATNEKLFF
cdr3_nt: TGTGCCAGCAGTGAATATGGTCGCGGGGCAACTAATGAAAAACTGTTTTTT

v_call: TRBV27
j_call: TRBJ2-7
clone_size: -
d_call: -
cdr3_aa: CASSFHGTYEQYF
cdr3_nt: TGTGCCAGCAGTTTCCATGGCACCTACGAGCAGTACTTC

v_call: TRBV20-1
j_call: TRBJ2-3
clone_size: -
d_call: -
cdr3_aa: CSGETTDTQYF
cdr3_nt: TGCAGCGGGGAGACCACAGATACGCAGTATTTT

v_call: TRBV11-3
j_call: TRBJ2-7
clone_size: -
d_call: -
cdr3_aa: CASSRETGPFYEQYF
cdr3_nt: TGTGCCAGCAGCCGGGAGACAGGGCCATTCTACGAGCAGTACTTC

v_call: TRBV4-3
j_call: TRBJ2-2
clone_size: few
d_call: -
cdr3_aa: CASSQARQGELFF
cdr3_nt: TGCGCCAGCAGCCAAGCCAGACAAGGGGAGCTGTTTTTT

v_call: TRBV19
j_call: TRBJ1-2
clone_size: -
d_call: -
cdr3_aa: CASSMGRDGGLSYGYTF
cdr3_nt: TGTGCCAGTAGTATGGGGAGGGACGGCGGTTTGTCCTATGGCTACACCTTC

v_call: TRBV14
j_call: TRBJ2-5
clone_size: once
d_call: -
cdr3_aa: CASSQATTYAETQYF
cdr3_nt: TGTGCCAGCAGCCAGGCGACAACGTACGCAGAGACCCAGTACTTC

v_call: TRBV19
j_call: TRBJ1-5
clone_size: -
d_call: -
cdr3_aa: CASSIRGVGQPQHF
cdr3_nt: TGTGCCAGTAGCATACGGGGGGTTGGTCAGCCCCAGCATTTT

v_call: TRBV4-2
j_call: TRBJ2-1
clone_size: -
d_call: TRBD2
cdr3_aa: CASSAHSGGQYNEQFF
cdr3_nt: TGTGCCAGCAGCGCACATAGCGGGGGTCAATACAATGAGCAGTTCTTC

v_call: TRBV4-3
j_call: TRBJ2-5
clone_size: -
d_call: TRBD2
cdr3_aa: CASSQASSGEFTQYF
cdr3_nt: TGCGCCAGCAGCCAGGCTTCTAGCGGGGAATTTACCCAGTACTTC

v_call: TRBV19
j_call: TRBJ1-2
clone_size: -
d_call: TRBD1
cdr3_aa: CASSRTTRTGFYGYTF
cdr3_nt: TGTGCCAGTAGCCGCACGACCAGGACAGGGTTCTATGGCTACACCTTC

v_call: TRBV7-2
j_call: TRBJ2-7
clone_size: -
d_call: TRBD1
cdr3_aa: CASSSWDSYEQYF
cdr3_nt: TGTGCCAGCAGCTCTTGGGACAGCTACGAGCAGTACTTC

v_call: TRBV7-2
j_call: TRBJ2-5
clone_size: -
d_call: -
cdr3_aa: CASTPHGGQTETQYF
cdr3_nt: TGTGCCAGCACCCCCCACGGGGGGCAGACGGAGACCCAGTACTTC

v_call: TRBV30
j_call: TRBJ1-5
clone_size: -
d_call: -
cdr3_aa: CAWSLGIQPQHF
cdr3_nt: TGTGCCTGGAGTCTCGGGATTCAGCCCCAGCATTTT

v_call: TRBV7-3
j_call: TRBJ2-3
clone_size: -
d_call: TRBD2
cdr3_aa: CASSLGTSVADTQYF
cdr3_nt: TGTGCCAGCAGCCTCGGGACTAGCGTTGCAGATACGCAGTATTTT

v_call: TRBV9
j_call: TRBJ2-5
clone_size: -
d_call: -
cdr3_aa: CASAQGAGWSETQYF
cdr3_nt: TGTGCCAGCGCGCAGGGCGCAGGGTGGTCAGAGACCCAGTACTTC

v_call: TRBV3-1/TRBV3-2
j_call: TRBJ1-2
clone_size: -
d_call: TRBD1
cdr3_aa: CASTQQGQYYGYTF
cdr3_nt: TGTGCCAGCACCCAACAGGGGCAATACTATGGCTACACCTTC

v_call: TRBV18
j_call: TRBJ2-6
clone_size: few
d_call: -
cdr3_aa: CASSLPRAGVTGANVLTF
cdr3_nt: TGTGCCAGCTCACTACCCCGGGCAGGGGTCACTGGGGCCAACGTCCTGACTTTC

v_call: TRBV28
j_call: TRBJ2-4
clone_size: -
d_call: TRBD1
cdr3_aa: CASGTTGGVNIQYF
cdr3_nt: TGTGCCAGCGGGACGACAGGGGGTGTAAACATTCAGTACTTC

v_call: TRBV27
j_call: TRBJ2-7
clone_size: -
d_call: -
cdr3_aa: CASGEQGTPSYEQYF
cdr3_nt: TGTGCCAGCGGCGAACAGGGGACTCCCTCCTACGAGCAGTACTTC

v_call: TRBV27
j_call: TRBJ1-2
clone_size: -
d_call: TRBD1
cdr3_aa: CASSPRDSYGYTF
cdr3_nt: TGTGCCAGCAGTCCCCGGGACAGCTATGGCTACACCTTC

v_call: TRBV3-1/TRBV3-2
j_call: TRBJ1-1
clone_size: -
d_call: TRBD1
cdr3_aa: CASSLTGSTEAFF
cdr3_nt: TGTGCCAGCAGCCTGACAGGGAGCACTGAAGCTTTCTTT

v_call: TRBV4-2
j_call: TRBJ2-1
clone_size: -
d_call: -
cdr3_aa: CASSQDKETPVVNEQFF
cdr3_nt: TGTGCCAGCAGCCAAGATAAGGAGACCCCGGTGGTGAATGAGCAGTTCTTC

v_call: TRBV27
j_call: TRBJ2-5
clone_size: -
d_call: -
cdr3_aa: CASSSLRGKETQYF
cdr3_nt: TGTGCCAGCAGTTCCCTCCGGGGTAAAGAGACCCAGTACTTC

v_call: TRBV3-1/TRBV3-2
j_call: TRBJ2-7
clone_size: -
d_call: -
cdr3_aa: CASSQVFGSYEQYF
cdr3_nt: TGTGCCAGCAGCCAAGTATTCGGTAGCTACGAGCAGTACTTC

v_call: TRBV18
j_call: TRBJ2-2
clone_size: once
d_call: TRBD1
cdr3_aa: CASSRQGNTGELFF
cdr3_nt: TGTGCCAGCTCCAGACAGGGGAACACCGGGGAGCTGTTTTTT

v_call: TRBV6-5
j_call: TRBJ1-2
clone_size: -
d_call: -
cdr3_aa: CASSRQRNYGYTF
cdr3_nt: TGTGCCAGCAGCCGACAACGGAACTATGGCTACACCTTC

v_call: TRBV6-2/TRBV6-3
j_call: TRBJ1-2
clone_size: -
d_call: TRBD1
cdr3_aa: CASSYSIEQGDYGYTF
cdr3_nt: TGTGCCAGCAGTTACTCGATTGAACAGGGGGATTATGGCTACACCTTC

v_call: TRBV28
j_call: TRBJ2-5
clone_size: -
d_call: -
cdr3_aa: CASSLMQGLQETQYF
cdr3_nt: TGTGCCAGCAGTTTAATGCAGGGACTCCAAGAGACCCAGTACTTC

v_call: TRBV19
j_call: TRBJ2-5
clone_size: -
d_call: -
cdr3_aa: CASSGRGTQYF
cdr3_nt: TGTGCCAGTAGTGGGCGGGGGACCCAGTACTTC

v_call: TRBV30
j_call: TRBJ2-3
clone_size: -
d_call: -
cdr3_aa: CAWSNRVPDTQYF
cdr3_nt: TGTGCCTGGAGTAACAGGGTCCCAGATACGCAGTATTTT

v_call: TRBV18
j_call: TRBJ2-1
clone_size: -
d_call: TRBD2
cdr3_aa: CASSSGGPNNEQFF
cdr3_nt: TGTGCCAGCTCCTCGGGGGGACCGAACAATGAGCAGTTCTTC

v_call: TRBV19
j_call: TRBJ2-7
clone_size: -
d_call: TRBD1
cdr3_aa: CASSNKGQGFYEQYF
cdr3_nt: TGTGCCAGTAGTAATAAGGGACAGGGCTTCTACGAGCAGTACTTC

v_call: TRBV9
j_call: TRBJ2-4
clone_size: -
d_call: TRBD1
cdr3_aa: CASTAPPLRSRGRGIQYF
cdr3_nt: TGTGCCAGCACCGCCCCCCCACTTAGAAGCAGGGGGCGAGGCATTCAGTACTTC

v_call: TRBV18
j_call: TRBJ2-1
clone_size: once
d_call: TRBD1
cdr3_aa: CASSPGQGTLRDEQFF
cdr3_nt: TGTGCCAGCTCACCGGGACAGGGGACTCTTAGGGATGAGCAGTTCTTC

v_call: TRBV12-5
j_call: TRBJ1-1
clone_size: -
d_call: -
cdr3_aa: CASGLPGQGTEAFF
cdr3_nt: TGTGCTAGTGGTTTGCCTGGGCAGGGTACTGAAGCTTTCTTT

v_call: TRBV4-1
j_call: TRBJ2-1
clone_size: -
d_call: TRBD2
cdr3_aa: CASSHIAGGNEQFF
cdr3_nt: TGCGCCAGCAGCCATATAGCGGGAGGGAATGAGCAGTTCTTC

v_call: TRBV20-1
j_call: TRBJ1-1
clone_size: -
d_call: -
cdr3_aa: CSASADSRNTEAFF
cdr3_nt: TGCAGTGCTAGTGCAGACTCGCGGAACACTGAAGCTTTCTTT

v_call: TRBV11-2
j_call: TRBJ1-1
clone_size: few
d_call: TRBD1
cdr3_aa: CASSPGTANTEAFF
cdr3_nt: TGTGCCAGCAGCCCCGGGACAGCGAACACTGAAGCTTTCTTT

v_call: TRBV13
j_call: TRBJ2-3
clone_size: -
d_call: TRBD2
cdr3_aa: CASSELGAGPTDTQYF
cdr3_nt: TGTGCCAGCAGCGAGCTTGGAGCGGGGCCTACAGATACGCAGTATTTT

v_call: TRBV19
j_call: TRBJ2-7
clone_size: -
d_call: TRBD1
cdr3_aa: CASSPTGGPYEQYF
cdr3_nt: TGTGCCAGTAGCCCGACAGGGGGCCCCTACGAGCAGTACTTC

v_call: TRBV7-8
j_call: TRBJ2-7
clone_size: -
d_call: TRBD1
cdr3_aa: CASSLDRSYEQYF
cdr3_nt: TGTGCCAGCAGCTTGGACAGGTCCTACGAGCAGTACTTC

v_call: TRBV5-8
j_call: TRBJ2-1
clone_size: -
d_call: -
cdr3_aa: CASSFRHGSYNEQFF
cdr3_nt: TGTGCCAGCAGCTTCCGACACGGCTCCTACAATGAGCAGTTCTTC

v_call: TRBV6-1
j_call: TRBJ2-3
clone_size: -
d_call: -
cdr3_aa: CASSDGGGLPYTQYF
cdr3_nt: TGTGCCAGCAGTGATGGCGGGGGCCTCCCTTATACGCAGTATTTT

v_call: TRBV14
j_call: TRBJ2-1
clone_size: -
d_call: TRBD2
cdr3_aa: CASSPTSGRIREQFF
cdr3_nt: TGTGCCAGCAGCCCTACTAGCGGGAGAATCCGTGAGCAGTTCTTC